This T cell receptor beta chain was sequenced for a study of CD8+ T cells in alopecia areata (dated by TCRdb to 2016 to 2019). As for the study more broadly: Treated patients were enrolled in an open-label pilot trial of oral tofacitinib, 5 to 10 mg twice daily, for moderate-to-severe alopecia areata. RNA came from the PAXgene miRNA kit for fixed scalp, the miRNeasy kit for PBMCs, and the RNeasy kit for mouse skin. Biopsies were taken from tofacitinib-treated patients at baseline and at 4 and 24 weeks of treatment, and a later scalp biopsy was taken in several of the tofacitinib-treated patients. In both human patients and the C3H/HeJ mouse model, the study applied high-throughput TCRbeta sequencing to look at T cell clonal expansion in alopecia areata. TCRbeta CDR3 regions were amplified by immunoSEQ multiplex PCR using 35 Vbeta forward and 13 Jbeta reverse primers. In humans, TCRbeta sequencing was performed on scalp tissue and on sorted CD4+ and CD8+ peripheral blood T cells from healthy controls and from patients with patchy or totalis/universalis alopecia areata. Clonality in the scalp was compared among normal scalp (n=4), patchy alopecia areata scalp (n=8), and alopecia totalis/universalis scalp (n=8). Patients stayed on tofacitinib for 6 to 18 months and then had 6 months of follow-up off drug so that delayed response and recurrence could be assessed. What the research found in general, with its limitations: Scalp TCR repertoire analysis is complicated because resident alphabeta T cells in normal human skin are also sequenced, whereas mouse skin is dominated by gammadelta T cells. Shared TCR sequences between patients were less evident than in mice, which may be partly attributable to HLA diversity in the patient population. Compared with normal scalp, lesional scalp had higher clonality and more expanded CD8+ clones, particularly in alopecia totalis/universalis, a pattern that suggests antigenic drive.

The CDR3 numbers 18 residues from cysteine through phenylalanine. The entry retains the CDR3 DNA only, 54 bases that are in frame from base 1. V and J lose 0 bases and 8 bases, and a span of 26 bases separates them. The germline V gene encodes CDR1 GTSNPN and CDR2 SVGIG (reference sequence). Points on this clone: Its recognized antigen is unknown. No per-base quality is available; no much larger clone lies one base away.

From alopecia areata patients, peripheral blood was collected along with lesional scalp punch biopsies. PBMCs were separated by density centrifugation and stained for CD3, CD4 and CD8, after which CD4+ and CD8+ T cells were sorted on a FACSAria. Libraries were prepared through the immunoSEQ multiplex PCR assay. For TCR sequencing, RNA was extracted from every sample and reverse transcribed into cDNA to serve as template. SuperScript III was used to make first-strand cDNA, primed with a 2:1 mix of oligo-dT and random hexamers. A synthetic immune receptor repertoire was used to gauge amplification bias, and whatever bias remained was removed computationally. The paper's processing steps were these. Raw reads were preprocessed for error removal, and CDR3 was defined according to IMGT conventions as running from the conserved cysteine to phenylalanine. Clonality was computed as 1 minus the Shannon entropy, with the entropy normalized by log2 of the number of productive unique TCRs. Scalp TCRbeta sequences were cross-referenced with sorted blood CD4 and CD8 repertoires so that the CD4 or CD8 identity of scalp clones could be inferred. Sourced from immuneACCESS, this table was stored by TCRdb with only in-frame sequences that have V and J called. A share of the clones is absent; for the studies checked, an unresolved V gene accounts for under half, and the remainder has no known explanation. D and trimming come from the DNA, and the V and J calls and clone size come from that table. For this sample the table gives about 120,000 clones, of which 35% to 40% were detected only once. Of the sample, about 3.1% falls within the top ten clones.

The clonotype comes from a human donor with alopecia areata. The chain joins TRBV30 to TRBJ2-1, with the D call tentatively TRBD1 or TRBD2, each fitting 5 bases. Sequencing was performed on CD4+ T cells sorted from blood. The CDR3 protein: CAWSVWAHSGAGGDEQFF. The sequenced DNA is TGTGCCTGGAGTGTTTGGGCCCACTCCGGGGCCGGAGGCGATGAGCAGTTCTTC.